Each of the 32 T cell receptor beta chains below was sequenced from the same sample in a study of identical twins. MiXCR, run by TCRdb on the 5' RACE reads, gives a single entry per CDR3 protein. The sample holds about 520,000 distinct CDR3 sequences; around 20% are singletons and the top ten take roughly 0.91%. The same specimen was also included in a second study, on T cells expressing NK-cell markers.

The sequencing sample was made of CD4+ T cells sorted from blood. The receptors were sampled from a woman in her late teens or twenties in good health.

This clonotype was counted between two and nine times. The chain carries TRBV19 and TRBJ1-1, with 7 positions matching TRBD1. Germline-derived CDR1 and CDR2 are LNHDA and SQIVND (reference sequence). The CDR3 is made up of 14 amino acids. V dropped 6 bases and J dropped 7; count of bases not matched to a gene: 11. CDR3 in amino acids: CASSPPGQSYEAFF. In nucleotides, the CDR3 is TGTGCCAGTAGCCCCCCGGGACAGTCATATGAAGCTTTCTTT.

This clonotype was observed a few times. The rearrangement joins TRBV5-1 to TRBJ2-2; D not resolved. From germline, CDR1 is SGHRS and CDR2 YFSETQ. The CDR3 spans 12 residues. The germline V and J ends were trimmed by 2 bases and 7 bases, with 6 bases remaining between them. Here the CDR3 DNA reads TGCGCCAGCAGCTTCATAAACGGGGAGCTGTTTTTT. This gives the protein CASSFINGELFF.

CDR3 loop: CASLENPDTQYF. In nucleotides, the CDR3 is TGCGCCAGCTTGGAGAACCCAGATACGCAGTATTTT. The V call is TRBV5-1, the J call TRBJ2-3; D unresolved. V dropped 7 bases and J dropped 4 bases, with 10 bases sitting between them. Germline V gives CDR1 SGHRS, CDR2 YFSETQ. The CDR3 is 12 residues long. The complete variable domain, with remaining parts taken from reference TRBV5-1 and TRBJ2-3, reads KAGVTQTPRYLIKTRGQQVTLSCSPISGHRSVSWYQQTPGQGLQFLFEYFSETQRNKGNFPGRFSGRQFSNSRSEMNVSTLELGDSALYLCASLENPDTQYFGPGTRLTVL.

The chain uses TRBV5-1 and TRBJ1-1; D is unclear. V was trimmed by 0 bases and J by 6 bases, leaving 12 bases between them. CDR3 length: 14 residues. Germline CDR1 is SGHRS and CDR2 is YFSETQ. CDR3 in DNA: TGCGCCAGCAGCTTGGTTATCGGCGAGGCTGAAGCTTTCTTT. Protein: CASSLVIGEAEAFF.

The chain employs TRBV10-3 and TRBJ2-1; TRBD2 matches at 7 bases. J was trimmed by 7 bases and V by 0 bases; bases with no gene match: 6. In germline, CDR1 is ENHRY, CDR2 SYGVKD. The CDR3 is made up of 15 amino acids. CDR3 nucleotides: TGTGCCATCAGTGAGTCGGGGGGAGCGGGGAATGAGCAGTTCTTC. Protein: CAISESGGAGNEQFF.

V and J are TRBV2 and TRBJ2-3; 7 nucleotides align to TRBD1. The CDR3 loop spans 15 amino acids. Germline V lookup: CDR1 SNHLY, CDR2 FYNNEI. V dropped 6 bases and J dropped 0; count of bases not matched to a gene: 6. The CDR3 DNA is TGTGCCAGCAGCAAGGACAGGCATAGCACAGATACGCAGTATTTT. Translating gives CASSKDRHSTDTQYF.

This clonotype was seen more than once but under ten times. The V gene is TRBV7-9, the J gene TRBJ2-3, with D possibly being TRBD2 (6 bases). The V and J ends lost 5 bases and 3 bases respectively, with 15 bases between them. Germline CDR1 and CDR2: SEHNR and FQNEAQ (reference sequence). The CDR3 length is 15 residues. The CDR3 region is CASSPRGGTTDTQYF. Written as DNA, the CDR3 is TGTGCCAGCAGCCCCCGAGGCGGGACTACAGATACGCAGTATTTT.

Only a few counts were recorded for this clonotype. The chain recombines TRBV20-1 with TRBJ2-2; D remains unclear. The CDR3 has 11 residues. V dropped 1 base and J dropped 6 bases, with 3 bases sitting between them. Germline CDR1 is DFQATT and CDR2 is SNEGSKA (reference sequence). CDR3 amino acids: CSARVAGELFF. The CDR3 coding sequence is TGCAGTGCTAGAGTTGCCGGGGAGCTGTTTTTT.

The V and J genes are TRBV7-2 and TRBJ2-7; D might be TRBD2 (5 bases). The germline V gene encodes CDR1 SGHTA and CDR2 FQGNSA. With 4 bases removed from V and 2 bases from J, the gap between germline ends came to 21 bases. The CDR3 runs 17 residues. Here the CDR3 DNA reads TGTGCCAGCAGCTCCCCCTTACTAGTTATTAATCCCTACGAGCAGTACTTC. This codes for CASSSPLLVINPYEQYF.

This clonotype came up a few times. This chain uses TRBV25-1 with TRBJ2-5; D gene uncertain. The CDR3 contains 15 residues. With 5 bases removed from V and 4 bases from J, the gap between germline ends came to 17 bases. Germline V gene sequence: CDR1 MGHDK, CDR2 SYGVNS. DNA of the CDR3: TGTGCCAGCAGTTTCGAGCAGGCCCGCCCAGAGACCCAGTACTTC. Translation: CASSFEQARPETQYF.

This clonotype was seen only a few times. The genes are TRBV12-3 or TRBV12-4 and TRBJ1-1; perhaps TRBD1 as D (6 bases). The CDR3 loop spans 13 amino acids. The V gene lost 5 bases and the J gene lost 2 bases, with 9 bases spanning the gap. CDR3 in amino acids: CASSGQQNTEAFF. DNA for the CDR3: TGTGCCAGCAGTGGACAGCAAAACACTGAAGCTTTCTTT.

Only a few counts were recorded for this clonotype. The rearrangement joins TRBV6-5 to TRBJ2-1, with 7 bases matching TRBD2. The trim removed 2 bases at V and 7 bases at J, leaving 5 bases unmatched. Germline V gene lookup returns CDR1 MNHEY and CDR2 SVGAGI. The CDR3 runs to 14 residues. The CDR3 nucleotides read TGTGCCAGCAGTTACGGGAGGGCCGGAAATGAGCAGTTCTTC. This gives the protein CASSYGRAGNEQFF.

This clonotype has a count of ten or more. The V and J genes are TRBV5-5 and TRBJ2-3, with D hard to call. Trimming shortened V by 4 bases and J by 3 bases, and 6 bases separated the two germline ends. The CDR3 loop spans 12 amino acids. Germline CDR1 is SGHKS and CDR2 is YYEKEE (reference sequence). The CDR3 protein is CASSPETDTQYF. The CDR3 DNA is TGTGCCAGCAGCCCCGAGACAGATACGCAGTATTTT.

This chain links TRBV18 with TRBJ1-4, with unresolved D. The germline V gene has CDR1 KGHSH and CDR2 LQKENI. Trimming stripped 4 bases from V and 8 bases from J, with 5 bases between. The CDR3 loop spans 11 amino acids. DNA for the CDR3: TGTGCCAGCTCACAAGCCGAAAAACTGTTTTTT. Protein sequence: CASSQAEKLFF.

This sequence joins TRBV7-7 and TRBJ2-5, with a possible D match to TRBD2 (5 bases). Trimming stripped 5 bases from V and 4 bases from J, with 20 bases between. In germline, CDR1 is SSHAT, CDR2 FNYEAQ (reference sequence). The CDR3 is 16 amino acids. Written as DNA, the CDR3 is TGTGCCAGCAGCCGTCAACCGGGGAAGGTCGGAGAGACCCAGTACTTC. Protein sequence: CASSRQPGKVGETQYF.

This chain joins TRBV6-1 and TRBJ1-1, with D perhaps matching TRBD1 (6 bases). CDR3 length: 14 residues. Trimming pared 4 bases from V and 6 bases from J, leaving 15 bases between. CDR1 is MNHNS, CDR2 SASEGT, per germline. The CDR3 DNA sequence: TGTGCCAGCAGTGGTGTGGAGGGGGTATCTGAAGCTTTCTTT. Translated: CASSGVEGVSEAFF.

V and J are TRBV5-4 and TRBJ2-5, with D perhaps TRBD2 (7 bases). The V gene's germline CDR1 is SGHNT and CDR2 YYREEE (reference sequence). V lost 9 bases and J 6 bases, leaving 24 bases between the germline ends. CDR3 length equals 15 residues. The CDR3, as DNA: TGTGCCATCCGTCCGGGGGGCCGAGCTGAACAGACCCAGTACTTC. As protein: CAIRPGGRAEQTQYF.

This clonotype was picked up a small number of times. The chain joins TRBV20-1 to TRBJ1-1; tentative D call: TRBD1 (6 bases). This CDR3 region has 15 residues. Trimming cost V 0 bases and J 5 bases, with 16 bases left between them. CDR1 and CDR2 (germline): DFQATT, SNEGSKA (reference sequence). In nucleotides, the CDR3 is TGCAGTGCTAGAGATCTGAGGCAGGGACATACTGAAGCTTTCTTT. Translation gives CSARDLRQGHTEAFF.

This clonotype appeared a few times. The chain is built from TRBV20-1 and TRBJ2-3, with D unresolved. In germline, CDR1 is DFQATT, CDR2 SNEGSKA (reference sequence). This CDR3 region has 13 residues. The V end was cut by 1 base, the J end by 5 bases, with 10 bases between. As DNA, the CDR3 is TGCAGTGCTAGAGGGGCGGCTCGAGATACGCAGTATTTT. It codes for CSARGAARDTQYF.

This chain uses TRBV5-1 with TRBJ2-2, with 8 bases fitting TRBD1. The CDR3 extends over 15 amino acids. V lost 4 bases, J lost 3 bases, and 5 bases stayed unmatched. Germline V CDR1 and CDR2: SGHRS, YFSETQ. The CDR3 is CASSKSGGYTGELFF. The CDR3, as DNA: TGCGCCAGCAGCAAGTCAGGGGGCTACACCGGGGAGCTGTTTTTT.

The V call is TRBV10-3, the J call TRBJ1-1, with D hard to call. The V gene's germline CDR1 is ENHRY and CDR2 SYGVKD. CDR3 size: 13 residues. Trimming stripped 4 bases from V and 3 bases from J, with 9 bases between. CDR3 nucleotides: TGTGCCATCAGTGGTCAGGTTGACACTGAAGCTTTCTTT. Its translation: CAISGQVDTEAFF.

The J gene is TRBJ2-2, the V gene TRBV10-3; D is ambiguous. Germline assignment: CDR1 ENHRY and CDR2 SYGVKD. Trimming removed 5 bases from V and 1 base from J, with 8 bases in between. The CDR3 loop spans 14 amino acids. The CDR3 loop is CAISRSENTGELFF. The CDR3 DNA is TGTGCCATCAGTCGGTCCGAGAACACCGGGGAGCTGTTTTTT.

The chain links TRBV29-1 to TRBJ1-2, with 8 bases aligning to TRBD1. Trimming removed 3 bases from V and 5 bases from J; junction bases left unmatched: 14. Germline V gene data show CDR1 as SQVTM and CDR2 as ANQGSEA. The CDR3 is 16 amino acids. CDR3: CSVDLGTGSKRYGYTF. For the CDR3, the DNA is TGCAGCGTTGACTTGGGGACAGGTAGCAAGAGATATGGCTACACCTTC.

This CDR3 is CASSIGTVMTGELFF. The CDR3 region has the DNA TGCGCCAGCTCGATCGGGACGGTGATGACCGGGGAGCTGTTTTTT. The chain uses TRBV5-1 and TRBJ2-2; the D call may be TRBD1 or TRBD2 (5 bases each). The germline V gene encodes CDR1 SGHRS and CDR2 YFSETQ. Trimming removed 7 bases from V and 5 bases from J, with 18 bases in between. The CDR3 runs to 15 residues.

The CDR3 sequence is CASLGGTGTNEKLFF. CDR3 DNA: TGTGCCAGCCTTGGGGGAACAGGGACTAATGAAAAACTGTTTTTT. J is TRBJ1-4 and V is TRBV7-9; D may be TRBD1 (6 bases). V lost 8 bases, J lost 2 bases, and 15 bases lay in between. Germline V gives CDR1 SEHNR, CDR2 FQNEAQ (reference sequence). This CDR3 has 15 amino acids.

This clonotype has only a few counts. The chain has TRBV4-3 and TRBJ1-2; D gene uncertain. The V end was cut by 2 bases, the J end by 4 bases, with 11 bases between. CDR3 size: 14 residues. CDR1 LGHNA and CDR2 YSLEER come from the germline V gene. The CDR3 region has the DNA TGCGCCAGCAGCCAAATTCGCGGTTTCTATGGCTACACCTTC. This codes for CASSQIRGFYGYTF.

V and J are TRBV5-1 and TRBJ2-1; the match to TRBD2 covers 7 bases. CDR1 and CDR2 (germline): SGHRS, YFSETQ. This CDR3 is 15 amino acids long. The V segment lost 4 bases and the J segment 8 bases; nucleotides outside the gene matches: 12. CDR3 residues: CASSAGLGRVDEQFF. CDR3 sequence (DNA): TGCGCCAGCAGCGCTGGACTAGGTCGTGTGGATGAGCAGTTCTTC. The full variable domain, its missing parts supplied by reference TRBV5-1 and TRBJ2-1, is KAGVTQTPRYLIKTRGQQVTLSCSPISGHRSVSWYQQTPGQGLQFLFEYFSETQRNKGNFPGRFSGRQFSNSRSEMNVSTLELGDSALYLCASSAGLGRVDEQFFGPGTRLTVL.

The chain combines TRBV10-3 with TRBJ2-5; 16 bases fit TRBD2. The CDR3 is made up of 16 amino acids. V shed 5 bases and J 2 bases; nucleotides not matched to a gene: 2. CDR1 and CDR2 (germline): ENHRY, SYGVKD. CDR3 sequence reads: CAISPGLAGGQETQYF. CDR3 nucleotides: TGTGCCATCAGTCCGGGACTAGCGGGGGGGCAAGAGACCCAGTACTTC.

The V call is TRBV7-6, the J call TRBJ2-2, with D perhaps matching TRBD2 (6 bases). The V end lost 0 bases, the J end lost 6 bases, and 11 bases lay between the germline ends. Germline V gene sequence: CDR1 SGHVS, CDR2 FNYEAQ. This CDR3 is 15 amino acids long. CDR3 sequence reads: CASSLAAGRPGELFF. DNA for the CDR3: TGTGCCAGCAGCTTAGCCGCGGGACGTCCCGGGGAGCTGTTTTTT.

This clonotype was counted only a few times. In DNA, the CDR3 is TGCAGCGTTGTGTTTAATCAAGAGACCCAGTACTTC. As protein: CSVVFNQETQYF. This chain connects TRBV29-1 to TRBJ2-5; no definite D call. The CDR3 contains 12 residues. Trimming stripped 4 bases from V and 2 bases from J, with 8 bases between. Germline lookup yields CDR1 SQVTM and CDR2 ANQGSEA.

The chain uses TRBV19 and TRBJ1-1; weak D call: TRBD1 (5 bases). The V end lost 4 bases, the J end lost 6 bases, and 18 bases lay between the germline ends. Looked up from germline, CDR1 is LNHDA and CDR2 is SQIVND (reference sequence). The CDR3 covers 15 residues. The CDR3 reads CASSTRQRMKAEAFF. In nucleotides, the CDR3 is TGTGCCAGTAGTACGAGACAGAGAATGAAGGCTGAAGCTTTCTTT. Full variable domain (remainder filled in from reference TRBV19 and TRBJ1-1): DGGITQSPKYLFRKEGQNVTLSCEQNLNHDAMYWYRQDPGQGLRLIYYSQIVNDFQKGDIAEGYSVSREKKESFPLTVTSAQKNPTAFYLCASSTRQRMKAEAFFGQGTRLTVV.

The J gene is TRBJ1-4, the V gene TRBV10-3; 7 bases line up with TRBD1. The CDR3 extends over 14 amino acids. The ends lost 6 bases at V and 8 bases at J; junction bases unmatched: 9. In germline, CDR1 is ENHRY, CDR2 SYGVKD. CDR3 loop: CAISAGQMGEKLFF. The CDR3 nucleotides read TGTGCCATCAGCGCGGGACAGATGGGGGAAAAACTGTTTTTT.